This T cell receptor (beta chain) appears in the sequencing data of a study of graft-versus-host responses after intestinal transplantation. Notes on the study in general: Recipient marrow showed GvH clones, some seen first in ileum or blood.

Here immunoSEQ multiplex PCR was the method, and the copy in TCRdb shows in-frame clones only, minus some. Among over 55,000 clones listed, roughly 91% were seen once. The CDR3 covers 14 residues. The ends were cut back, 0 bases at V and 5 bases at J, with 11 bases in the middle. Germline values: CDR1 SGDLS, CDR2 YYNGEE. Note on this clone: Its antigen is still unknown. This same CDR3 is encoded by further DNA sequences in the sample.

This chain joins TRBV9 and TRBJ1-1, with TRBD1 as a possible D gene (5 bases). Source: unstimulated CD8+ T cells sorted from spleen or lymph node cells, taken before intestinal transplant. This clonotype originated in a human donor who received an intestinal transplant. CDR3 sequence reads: CASSVVVGGTEAFF. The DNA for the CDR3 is TGTGCCAGCAGCGTAGTGGTGGGGGGGACTGAAGCTTTCTTT.